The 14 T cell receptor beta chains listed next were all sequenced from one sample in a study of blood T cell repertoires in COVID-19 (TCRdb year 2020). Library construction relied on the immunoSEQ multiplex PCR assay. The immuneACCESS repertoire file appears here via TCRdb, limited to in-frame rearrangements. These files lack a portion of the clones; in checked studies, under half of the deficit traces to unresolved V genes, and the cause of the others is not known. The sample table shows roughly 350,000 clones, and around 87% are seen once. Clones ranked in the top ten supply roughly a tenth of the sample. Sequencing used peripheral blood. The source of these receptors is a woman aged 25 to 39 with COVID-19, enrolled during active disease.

The CDR3: CAISVLTSGSTDTQYF. The CDR3 DNA is TGTGCCATCAGTGTCCTGACTAGCGGGAGTACAGATACGCAGTATTTT. The rearrangement joins TRBV10-3 to TRBJ2-3; 12 bases line up with TRBD2. CDR1 is ENHRY, CDR2 SYGVKD, per germline. After removal of 4 bases from V and 3 bases from J, the junction contained 5 bases not matched to a gene. The CDR3 has 16 residues.

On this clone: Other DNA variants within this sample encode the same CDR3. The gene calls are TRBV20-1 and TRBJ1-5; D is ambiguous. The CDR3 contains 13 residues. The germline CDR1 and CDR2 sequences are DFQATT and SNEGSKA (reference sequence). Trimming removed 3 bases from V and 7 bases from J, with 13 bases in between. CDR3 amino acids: CSASLGGNQPQHF. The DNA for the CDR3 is TGCAGTGCTAGTTTAGGAGGGAACCAGCCCCAGCATTTT.

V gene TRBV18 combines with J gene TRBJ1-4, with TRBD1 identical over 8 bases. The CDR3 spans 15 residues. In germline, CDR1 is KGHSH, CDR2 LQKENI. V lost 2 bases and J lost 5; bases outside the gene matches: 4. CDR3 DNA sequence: TGTGCCAGCTCACCAGGACAGGGCTTCAATGAAAAACTGTTTTTT. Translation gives CASSPGQGFNEKLFF.

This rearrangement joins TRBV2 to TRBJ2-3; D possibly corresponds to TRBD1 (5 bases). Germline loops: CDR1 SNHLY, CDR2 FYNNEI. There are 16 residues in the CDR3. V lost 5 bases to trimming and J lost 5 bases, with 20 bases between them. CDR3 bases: TGTGCCAGCAGTCCTGGACGGGCGAATAGGGGAGATACGCAGTATTTT. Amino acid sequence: CASSPGRANRGDTQYF.

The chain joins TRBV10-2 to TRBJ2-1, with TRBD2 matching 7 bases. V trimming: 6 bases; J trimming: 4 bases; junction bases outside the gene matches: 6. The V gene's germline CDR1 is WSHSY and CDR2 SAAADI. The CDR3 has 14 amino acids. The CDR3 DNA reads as TGCGCCAGCAGCGCGACTAGCAGATACAATGAGCAGTTCTTC. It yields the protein CASSATSRYNEQFF.

The CDR3 sequence: CASSVGGTGLYEQYF. CDR3 bases: TGTGCCAGCAGCGTAGGGGGGACAGGGTTATACGAGCAGTACTTC. The chain is built from TRBV9 and TRBJ2-7; 9 nucleotides align to TRBD1. The CDR3 extends over 15 amino acids. The V gene's germline CDR1 is SGDLS and CDR2 YYNGEE. Losses at the gene ends were 0 bases for V and 4 bases for J; bases not matched to a gene: 5.

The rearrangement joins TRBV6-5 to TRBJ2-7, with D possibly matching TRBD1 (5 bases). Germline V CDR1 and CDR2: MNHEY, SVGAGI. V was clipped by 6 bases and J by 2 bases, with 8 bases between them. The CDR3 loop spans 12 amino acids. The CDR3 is CASRQEPYEQYF. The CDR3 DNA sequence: TGTGCCAGCAGACAGGAGCCCTACGAGCAGTACTTC.

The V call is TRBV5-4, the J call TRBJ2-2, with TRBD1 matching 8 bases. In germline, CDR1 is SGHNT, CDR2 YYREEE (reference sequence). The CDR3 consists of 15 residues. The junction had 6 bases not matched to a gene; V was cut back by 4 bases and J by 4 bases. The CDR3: CASSPRQGSTGELFF. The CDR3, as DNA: TGTGCCAGCAGCCCACGACAGGGGAGCACCGGGGAGCTGTTTTTT. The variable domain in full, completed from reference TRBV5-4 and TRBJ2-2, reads ETGVTQSPTHLIKTRGQQVTLRCSSQSGHNTVSWYQQALGQGPQFIFQYYREEENGRGNFPPRFSGLQFPNYSSELNVNALELDDSALYLCASSPRQGSTGELFFGEGSRLTVL.

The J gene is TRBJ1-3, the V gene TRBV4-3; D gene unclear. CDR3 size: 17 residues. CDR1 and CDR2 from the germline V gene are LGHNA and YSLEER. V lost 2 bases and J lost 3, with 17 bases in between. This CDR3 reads CASSQLRTGSVGNTIYF. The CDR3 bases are TGCGCCAGCAGCCAACTAAGGACCGGGAGCGTTGGAAACACCATATATTTT.

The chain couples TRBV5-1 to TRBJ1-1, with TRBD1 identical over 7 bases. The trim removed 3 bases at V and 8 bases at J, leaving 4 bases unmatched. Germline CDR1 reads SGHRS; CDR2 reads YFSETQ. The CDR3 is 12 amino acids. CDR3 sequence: CASSSRQGEAFF. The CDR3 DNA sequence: TGCGCCAGCAGCTCAAGACAGGGCGAAGCTTTCTTT.

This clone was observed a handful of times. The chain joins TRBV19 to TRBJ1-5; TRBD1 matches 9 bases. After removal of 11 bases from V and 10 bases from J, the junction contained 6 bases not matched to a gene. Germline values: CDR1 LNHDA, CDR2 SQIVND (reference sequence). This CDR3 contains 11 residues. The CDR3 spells CAGDRVLPQHF. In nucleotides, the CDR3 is TGTGCCGGGGACAGGGTCCTCCCCCAGCATTTT. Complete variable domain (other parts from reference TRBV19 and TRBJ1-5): DGGITQSPKYLFRKEGQNVTLSCEQNLNHDAMYWYRQDPGQGLRLIYYSQIVNDFQKGDIAEGYSVSREKKESFPLTVTSAQKNPTAFYLCAGDRVLPQHFGDGTRLSIL.

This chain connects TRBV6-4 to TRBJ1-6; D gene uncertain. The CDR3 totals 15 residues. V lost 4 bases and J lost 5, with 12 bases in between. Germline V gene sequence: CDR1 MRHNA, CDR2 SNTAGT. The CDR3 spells CASSVRREDNSPLHF. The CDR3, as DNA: TGTGCCAGCAGTGTTCGCCGGGAGGATAATTCACCCCTCCACTTT.

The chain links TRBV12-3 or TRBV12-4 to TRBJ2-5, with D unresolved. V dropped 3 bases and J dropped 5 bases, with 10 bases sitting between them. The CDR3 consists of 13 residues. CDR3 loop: CASSFTSEETQYF. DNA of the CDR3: TGTGCCAGCAGTTTTACCTCGGAGGAGACCCAGTACTTC.

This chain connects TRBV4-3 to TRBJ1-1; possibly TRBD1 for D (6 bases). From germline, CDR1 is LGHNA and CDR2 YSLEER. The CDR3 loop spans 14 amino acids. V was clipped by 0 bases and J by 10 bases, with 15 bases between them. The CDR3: CASSQDRGLGGAFF. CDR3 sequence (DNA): TGCGCCAGCAGCCAAGACAGGGGATTAGGGGGAGCTTTCTTT.